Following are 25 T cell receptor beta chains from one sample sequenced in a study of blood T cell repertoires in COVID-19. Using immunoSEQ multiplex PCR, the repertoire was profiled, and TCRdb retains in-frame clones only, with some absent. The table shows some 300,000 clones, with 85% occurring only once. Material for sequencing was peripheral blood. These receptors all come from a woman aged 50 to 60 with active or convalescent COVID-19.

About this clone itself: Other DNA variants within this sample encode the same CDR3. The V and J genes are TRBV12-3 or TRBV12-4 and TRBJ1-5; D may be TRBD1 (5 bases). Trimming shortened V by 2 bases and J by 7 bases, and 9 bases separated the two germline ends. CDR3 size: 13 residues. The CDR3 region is CASSLRGSQPQHF. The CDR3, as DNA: TGTGCCAGCAGTTTACGGGGGTCCCAGCCCCAGCATTTT.

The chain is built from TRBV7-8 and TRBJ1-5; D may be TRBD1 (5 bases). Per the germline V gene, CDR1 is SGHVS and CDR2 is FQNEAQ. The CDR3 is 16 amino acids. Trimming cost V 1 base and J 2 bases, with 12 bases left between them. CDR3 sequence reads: CASSLGPQQGNQPQHF. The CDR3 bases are TGTGCCAGCAGCTTAGGGCCACAACAGGGCAATCAGCCCCAGCATTTT.

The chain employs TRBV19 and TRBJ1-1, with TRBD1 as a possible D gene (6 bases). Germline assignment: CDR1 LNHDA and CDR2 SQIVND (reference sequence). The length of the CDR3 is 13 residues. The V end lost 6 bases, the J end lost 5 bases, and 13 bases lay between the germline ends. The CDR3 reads CASSNRVGTEAFF. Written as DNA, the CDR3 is TGTGCCAGTAGCAACAGGGTTGGTACTGAAGCTTTCTTT. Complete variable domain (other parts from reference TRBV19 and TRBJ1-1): DGGITQSPKYLFRKEGQNVTLSCEQNLNHDAMYWYRQDPGQGLRLIYYSQIVNDFQKGDIAEGYSVSREKKESFPLTVTSAQKNPTAFYLCASSNRVGTEAFFGQGTRLTVV.

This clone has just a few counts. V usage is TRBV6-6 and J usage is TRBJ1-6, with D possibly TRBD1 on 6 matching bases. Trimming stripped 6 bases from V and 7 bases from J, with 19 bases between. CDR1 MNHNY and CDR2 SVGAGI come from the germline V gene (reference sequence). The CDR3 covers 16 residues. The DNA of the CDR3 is TGTGCCAGCAGACCGCCAAGGACAGATATCAATTCACCCCTCCACTTT. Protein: CASRPPRTDINSPLHF.

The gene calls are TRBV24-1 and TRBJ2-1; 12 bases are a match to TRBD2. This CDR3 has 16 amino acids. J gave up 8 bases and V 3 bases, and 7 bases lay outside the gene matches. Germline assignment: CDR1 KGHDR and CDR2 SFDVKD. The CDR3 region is CATSDPTSGRRDEQFF. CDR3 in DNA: TGTGCCACCAGTGATCCGACTAGCGGGAGAAGGGATGAGCAGTTCTTC.

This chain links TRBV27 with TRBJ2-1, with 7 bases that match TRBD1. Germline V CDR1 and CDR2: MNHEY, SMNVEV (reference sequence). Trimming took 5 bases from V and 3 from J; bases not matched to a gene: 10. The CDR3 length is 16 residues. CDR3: CASSPLGTVNYNEQFF. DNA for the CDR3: TGTGCCAGCAGTCCTTTGGGGACAGTCAACTACAATGAGCAGTTCTTC.

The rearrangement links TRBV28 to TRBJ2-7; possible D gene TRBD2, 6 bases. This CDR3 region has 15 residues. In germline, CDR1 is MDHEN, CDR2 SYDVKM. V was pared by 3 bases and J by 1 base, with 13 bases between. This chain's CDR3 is CASSFLLARSYEQYF. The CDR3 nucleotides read TGTGCCAGCAGTTTCCTCCTAGCGCGATCCTACGAGCAGTACTTC.

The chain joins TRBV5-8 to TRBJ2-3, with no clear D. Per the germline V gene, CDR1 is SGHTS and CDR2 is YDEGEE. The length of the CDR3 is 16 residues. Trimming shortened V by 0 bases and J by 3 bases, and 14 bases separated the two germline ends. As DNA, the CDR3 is TGTGCCAGCAGCTTGGTGCAGAAGATTGTTACAGATACGCAGTATTTT. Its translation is CASSLVQKIVTDTQYF.

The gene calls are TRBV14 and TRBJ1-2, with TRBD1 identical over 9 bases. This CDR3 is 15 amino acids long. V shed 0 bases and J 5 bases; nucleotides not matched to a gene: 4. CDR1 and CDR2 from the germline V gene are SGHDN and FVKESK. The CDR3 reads CASSQEQGAWYGYTF. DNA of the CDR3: TGTGCCAGCAGCCAAGAACAGGGGGCTTGGTATGGCTACACCTTC.

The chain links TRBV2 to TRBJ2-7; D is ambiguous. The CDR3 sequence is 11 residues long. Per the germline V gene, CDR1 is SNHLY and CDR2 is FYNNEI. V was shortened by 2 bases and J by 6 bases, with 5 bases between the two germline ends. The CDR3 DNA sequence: TGTGCCAGCAGTGAATCGCGCGAGCAGTACTTC. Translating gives CASSESREQYF.

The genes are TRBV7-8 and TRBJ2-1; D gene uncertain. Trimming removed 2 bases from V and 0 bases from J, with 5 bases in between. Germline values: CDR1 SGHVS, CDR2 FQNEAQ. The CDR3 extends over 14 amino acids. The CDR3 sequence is CASSLRSSYNEQFF. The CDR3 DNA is TGTGCCAGCAGCTTACGGAGCTCCTACAATGAGCAGTTCTTC.

The CDR3 bases are TGTGCCAGCAGATTACACAGGGGGCGCCGACTGTACTTC. This sequence encodes CASRLHRGRRLYF. The chain combines TRBV28 with TRBJ2-7; 9 bases line up with TRBD1. CDR1 and CDR2 from the germline V gene are MDHEN and SYDVKM. Trimming took 6 bases from V and 12 from J; bases not matched to a gene: 12. The CDR3 is 13 residues long.

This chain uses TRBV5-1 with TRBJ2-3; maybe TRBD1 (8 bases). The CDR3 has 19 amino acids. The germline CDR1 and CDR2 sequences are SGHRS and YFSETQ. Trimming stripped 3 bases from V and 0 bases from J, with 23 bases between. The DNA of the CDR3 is TGCGCCAGCAGCTCGGCCAGGGGGCGGGAGCGCACTAGCACAGATACGCAGTATTTT. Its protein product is CASSSARGRERTSTDTQYF. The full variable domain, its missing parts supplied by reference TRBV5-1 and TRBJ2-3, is KAGVTQTPRYLIKTRGQQVTLSCSPISGHRSVSWYQQTPGQGLQFLFEYFSETQRNKGNFPGRFSGRQFSNSRSEMNVSTLELGDSALYLCASSSARGRERTSTDTQYFGPGTRLTVL.

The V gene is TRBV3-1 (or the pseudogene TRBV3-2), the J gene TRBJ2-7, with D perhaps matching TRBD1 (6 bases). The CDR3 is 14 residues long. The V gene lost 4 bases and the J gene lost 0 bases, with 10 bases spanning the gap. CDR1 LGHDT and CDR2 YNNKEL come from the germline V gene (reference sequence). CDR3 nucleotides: TGTGCCAGCAGCCCGTACAGGGCCTCCTACGAGCAGTACTTC. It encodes CASSPYRASYEQYF.

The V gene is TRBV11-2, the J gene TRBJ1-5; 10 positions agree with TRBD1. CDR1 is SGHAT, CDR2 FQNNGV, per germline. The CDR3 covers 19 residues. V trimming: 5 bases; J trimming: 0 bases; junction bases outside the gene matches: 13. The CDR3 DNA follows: TGTGCCAGCAGCCGAGGACCGGGACAGGGGCCGATTAGCAATCAGCCCCAGCATTTT. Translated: CASSRGPGQGPISNQPQHF.

The CDR3 loop reads CASNFGAGEKLFF. DNA for the CDR3: TGTGCCAGTAATTTTGGGGCTGGTGAAAAACTGTTTTTT. This rearrangement joins TRBV19 to TRBJ1-4; D possibly corresponds to TRBD1 (5 bases). CDR3 length: 13 residues. The germline V gene has CDR1 LNHDA and CDR2 SQIVND (reference sequence). V lost 7 bases to trimming and J lost 7 bases, with 13 bases between them.

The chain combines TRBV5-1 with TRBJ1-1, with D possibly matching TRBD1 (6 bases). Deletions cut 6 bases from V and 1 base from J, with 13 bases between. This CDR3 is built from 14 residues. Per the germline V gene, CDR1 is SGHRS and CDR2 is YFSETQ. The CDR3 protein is CASTTGQTNTEAFF. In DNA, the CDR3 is TGCGCCAGCACCACCGGACAGACGAACACTGAAGCTTTCTTT.

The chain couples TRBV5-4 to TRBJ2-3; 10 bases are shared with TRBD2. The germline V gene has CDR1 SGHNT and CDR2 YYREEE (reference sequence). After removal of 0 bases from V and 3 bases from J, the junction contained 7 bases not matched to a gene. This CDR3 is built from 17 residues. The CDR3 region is CASSLALAGVKTDTQYF. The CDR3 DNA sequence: TGTGCCAGCAGCTTGGCCCTAGCGGGAGTCAAGACAGATACGCAGTATTTT.

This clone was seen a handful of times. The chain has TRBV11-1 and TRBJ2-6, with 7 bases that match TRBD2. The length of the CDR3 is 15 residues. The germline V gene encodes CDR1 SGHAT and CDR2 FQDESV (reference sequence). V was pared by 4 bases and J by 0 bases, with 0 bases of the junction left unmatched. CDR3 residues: CASSSGGSGANVLTF. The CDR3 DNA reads TGTGCCAGCAGCTCGGGGGGCTCTGGGGCCAACGTCCTGACTTTC.

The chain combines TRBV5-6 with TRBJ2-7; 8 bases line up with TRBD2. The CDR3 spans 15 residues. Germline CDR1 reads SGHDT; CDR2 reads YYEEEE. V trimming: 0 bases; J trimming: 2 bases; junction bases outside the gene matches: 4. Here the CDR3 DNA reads TGTGCCAGCAGCTTGGCCTTGCGGGGGGCCTACGAGCAGTACTTC. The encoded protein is CASSLALRGAYEQYF. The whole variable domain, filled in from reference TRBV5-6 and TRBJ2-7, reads DAGVTQSPTHLIKTRGQQVTLRCSPKSGHDTVSWYQQALGQGPQFIFQYYEEEERQRGNFPDRFSGHQFPNYSSELNVNALLLGDSALYLCASSLALRGAYEQYFGPGTRLTVT.

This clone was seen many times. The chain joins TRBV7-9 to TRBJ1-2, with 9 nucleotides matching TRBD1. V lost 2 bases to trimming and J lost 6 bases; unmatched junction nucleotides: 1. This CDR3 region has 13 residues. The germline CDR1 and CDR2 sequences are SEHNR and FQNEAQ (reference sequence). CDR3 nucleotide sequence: TGTGCCAGCAGCTTAACAGGGGGCAATGGCTACACCTTC. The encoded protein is CASSLTGGNGYTF.

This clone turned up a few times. Here the CDR3 reads CASSFRQGPDLNTEAFF. The CDR3 DNA sequence: TGTGCCAGCAGCTTCCGACAGGGGCCGGATTTAAACACTGAAGCTTTCTTT. The genes are TRBV5-6 and TRBJ1-1; 8 bases match TRBD1. V lost 2 bases and J lost 2; bases outside the gene matches: 11. Germline CDR1 and CDR2: SGHDT and YYEEEE. The CDR3 has 17 amino acids.

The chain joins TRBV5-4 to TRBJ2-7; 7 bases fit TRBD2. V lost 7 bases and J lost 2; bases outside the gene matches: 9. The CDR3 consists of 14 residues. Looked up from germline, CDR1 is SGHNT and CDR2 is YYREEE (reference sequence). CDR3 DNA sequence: TGTGCCAGCGGGGAGACCGGGGGGACCTACGAGCAGTACTTC. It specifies CASGETGGTYEQYF.

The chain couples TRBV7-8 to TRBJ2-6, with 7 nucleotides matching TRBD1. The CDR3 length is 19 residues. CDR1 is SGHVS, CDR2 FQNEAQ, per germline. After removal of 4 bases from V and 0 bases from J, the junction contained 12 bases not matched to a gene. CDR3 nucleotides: TGTGCCAGCAGCTCAAGGGGGACAGTCCTTGGCTCTGGGGCCAACGTCCTGACTTTC. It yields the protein CASSSRGTVLGSGANVLTF.

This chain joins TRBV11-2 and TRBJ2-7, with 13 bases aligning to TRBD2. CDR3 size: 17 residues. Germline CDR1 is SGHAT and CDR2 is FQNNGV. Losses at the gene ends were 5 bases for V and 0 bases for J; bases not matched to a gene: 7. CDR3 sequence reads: CASSRTSGRLGSYEQYF. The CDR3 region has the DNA TGTGCCAGCAGCCGGACTAGCGGGAGATTGGGCTCCTACGAGCAGTACTTC.